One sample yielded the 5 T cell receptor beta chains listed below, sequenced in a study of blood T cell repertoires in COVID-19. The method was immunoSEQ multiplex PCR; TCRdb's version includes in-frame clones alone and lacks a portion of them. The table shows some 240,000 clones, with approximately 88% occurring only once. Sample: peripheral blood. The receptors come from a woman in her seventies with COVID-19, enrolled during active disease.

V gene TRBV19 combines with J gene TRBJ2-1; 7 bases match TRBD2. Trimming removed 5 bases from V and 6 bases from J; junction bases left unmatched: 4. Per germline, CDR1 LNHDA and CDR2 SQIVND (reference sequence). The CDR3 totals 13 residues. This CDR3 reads CASSVASGNEQFF. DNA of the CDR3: TGTGCCAGTAGTGTGGCTAGCGGCAATGAGCAGTTCTTC.

The CDR3 DNA reads as TGCAGCGCCAGACAGACGAACACTGAAGCTTTCTTT. Translated, it gives CSARQTNTEAFF. The chain employs TRBV29-1 and TRBJ1-1; possible D gene TRBD1, 5 bases. Germline loops: CDR1 SQVTM, CDR2 ANQGSEA. The CDR3 is 12 amino acids. Trimming took off 7 bases at V and 1 base at J, with 10 bases between the two ends.

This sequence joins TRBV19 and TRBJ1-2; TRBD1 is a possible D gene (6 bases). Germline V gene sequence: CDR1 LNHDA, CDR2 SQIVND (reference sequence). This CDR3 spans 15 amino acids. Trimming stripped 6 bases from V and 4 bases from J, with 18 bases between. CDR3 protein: CASSTNRDLFYGYTF. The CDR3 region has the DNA TGTGCCAGTAGCACTAACAGGGATCTTTTCTATGGCTACACCTTC.

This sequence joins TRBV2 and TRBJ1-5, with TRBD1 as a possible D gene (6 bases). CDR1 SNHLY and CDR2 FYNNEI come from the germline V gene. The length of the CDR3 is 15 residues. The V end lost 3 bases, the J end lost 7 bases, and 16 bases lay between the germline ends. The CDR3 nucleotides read TGTGCCAGCAGTGAGGATGGACAGACGTCCCAGCCCCAGCATTTT. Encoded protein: CASSEDGQTSQPQHF.

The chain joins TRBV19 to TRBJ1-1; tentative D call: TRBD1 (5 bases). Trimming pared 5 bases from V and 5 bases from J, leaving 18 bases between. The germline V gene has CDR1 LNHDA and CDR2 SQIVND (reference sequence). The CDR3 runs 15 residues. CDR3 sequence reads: CASSPQAASRTEAFF. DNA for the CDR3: TGTGCCAGTAGTCCACAGGCCGCCTCTCGAACTGAAGCTTTCTTT.